This entry features one TCR beta chain sequence. What it binds is not known. The V end lost 3 bases, the J end lost 0 bases, and 12 bases lay between the germline ends. Germline CDR1 is LNHDA and CDR2 is SQIVND (reference sequence). This CDR3 has 16 residues. PCR was performed using 60 Vbeta and 13 Jbeta primers. Data came from immunoSEQ multiplex PCR; TCRdb stores just in-frame clones and leaves some out. Seen here are 150,000 to 200,000 clones, roughly 70% observed once, and the top ten hold under 3%. The data are from a study of cytomegalovirus exposure and HLA in healthy donors. Whole-study results and caveats: When analyzed later, a missense DCLRE1C variant was found to be linked to TCR beta V- and J-gene trimming. As confirmed in vitro, three CMV-associated chains were specific for CMV antigens. Sequencing depth across donors, presence/absence analyses assumed, was roughly uniform. Later analysis placed DRB1 highest and HLA-C lowest in TCR association rates, which differed by HLA locus.

This TCR was recovered from a woman between 50 and 59 years old in good health and CMV-seropositive. Sequencing was carried out using PBMCs. The chain carries TRBV19 and TRBJ1-3, with D possibly TRBD1 on 6 matching bases. The CDR3 sequence: CASSIQGTHSGNTIYF. The CDR3 nucleotides are TGTGCCAGTAGTATCCAGGGGACCCACTCTGGAAACACCATATATTTT.